This TCR beta chain was retrieved from a study of cytomegalovirus exposure and HLA in healthy donors. Study-level background: Per a later analysis, the roughly 690 first-cohort and 120 or so validation repertoires shared one platform. Broader study findings: Both high specificity and high sensitivity reportedly marked the classifier's diagnosis of cytomegalovirus status.

Libraries were prepared by immunoSEQ multiplex PCR; TCRdb keeps only in-frame clonotypes and omits some of them. Among roughly 200,000 clones listed, around 80% were seen once. In regard to this clone: Its antigen is still unknown.

CDR3 size: 17 residues. V was pared by 4 bases and J by 4 bases, with 16 bases of the junction left unmatched. Germline CDR1 reads GTSNPN; CDR2 reads SVGIG (reference sequence). V and J are TRBV30 and TRBJ2-1; 7 nucleotides agree with TRBD2. The clonotype originates from a woman between 25 and 40 years old in good health and CMV-seronegative. Source material: PBMCs. The CDR3 loop is CAWTAQRTRPPYNEQFF. CDR3 nucleotides: TGTGCCTGGACGGCCCAGAGGACTAGACCCCCATACAATGAGCAGTTCTTC.